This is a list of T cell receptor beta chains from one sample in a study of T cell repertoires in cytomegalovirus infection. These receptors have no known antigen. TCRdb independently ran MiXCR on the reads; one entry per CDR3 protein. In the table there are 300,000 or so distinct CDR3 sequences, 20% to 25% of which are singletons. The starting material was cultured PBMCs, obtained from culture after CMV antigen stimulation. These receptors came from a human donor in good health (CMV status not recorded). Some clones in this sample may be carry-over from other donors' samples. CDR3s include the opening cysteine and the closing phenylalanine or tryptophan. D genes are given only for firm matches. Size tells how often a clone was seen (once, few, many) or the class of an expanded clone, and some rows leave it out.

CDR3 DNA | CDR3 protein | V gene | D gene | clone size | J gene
TGTGCCAGCAGTGAATATGGATGGGGTAACTATGGCTACACCTTC | CASSEYGWGNYGYTF | TRBV25-1 | - | few | TRBJ1-2
TGTGCCAGCAGCTCCTCCGGGACAGGGGTCTGGGAGCAGTACTTC | CASSSSGTGVWEQYF | TRBV7-2 | TRBD1 | - | TRBJ2-7
TGTGCCAGCAGCTCCTATGGCAATGAGCAGTTCTTC | CASSSYGNEQFF | TRBV7-2 | - | many | TRBJ2-1
TGCGCCAGCAGCTTGGGCTCGACAGGGGGGGAGACCCAGTACTTC | CASSLGSTGGETQYF | TRBV5-1 | TRBD1 | - | TRBJ2-5
TGTGCCAGCAGCCAGGGACGCTCCTACAATGAGCAGTTCTTC | CASSQGRSYNEQFF | TRBV7-2 | - | - | TRBJ2-1
TGTGCCATCAGTGTTATTGCTAGCGGGGGACACAATGAGCAGTTCTTC | CAISVIASGGHNEQFF | TRBV10-3 | TRBD2 | many | TRBJ2-1
TGTGCCAGCAGCTTAGCTTTCGGCAGCATAAACTATGGCTACACCTTC | CASSLAFGSINYGYTF | TRBV7-9 | - | few | TRBJ1-2
TGTGCCAGCAGTGACTCCGCTAATTCACCCCTCCACTTT | CASSDSANSPLHF | TRBV6-4 | - | few | TRBJ1-6
TGCGCCAGCAGCCAAGATGGGACAGGGAGTCAGCCCCAGCATTTT | CASSQDGTGSQPQHF | TRBV4-1 | TRBD1 | - | TRBJ1-5
TGTGCCAGCAGGCGGACTAGCCGTTACGAGCAGTACTTC | CASRRTSRYEQYF | TRBV6-5 | TRBD2 | few | TRBJ2-7
TGTGCCAGCAGCCCCACGGACAGGACTGAAGCTTTCTTT | CASSPTDRTEAFF | TRBV7-3 | TRBD1 | few | TRBJ1-1
TGTGCCAGCACTTCTAGCGGGACCAATTGGGTAGATACGCAGTATTTT | CASTSSGTNWVDTQYF | TRBV7-2 | TRBD2 | - | TRBJ2-3
TGTGCCAGCAGCTCAGTTCCTAGCGGGAAAGCGGAGCAGTTCTTC | CASSSVPSGKAEQFF | TRBV7-2 | TRBD2 | many | TRBJ2-1
TGCAGTGCTAGGTGGTTAGCGGGAATCAGCGAGCAGTACTTC | CSARWLAGISEQYF | TRBV20-1 | TRBD2 | many | TRBJ2-7
TGTGCCAGCAGAGGACTAGCGGGAGCCCGAGGCAAAAACATTCAGTACTTC | CASRGLAGARGKNIQYF | TRBV6-5 | TRBD2 | - | TRBJ2-4
TGTGCCACCAAGGACAGGGTCAATGAGCAGTTCTTC | CATKDRVNEQFF | TRBV6-2/TRBV6-3 | TRBD1 | many | TRBJ2-1